These 27 T cell receptor beta chains were sequenced from one sample in a study of a mutant IDH1 vaccine in newly diagnosed glioma. Time point reported: week 5, during vaccination. The content of each vaccine dose was 300 ug of mutant IDH1 20-mer peptide, and topical imiquimod accompanied it. Some clones are missing from TCRdb's copy, which holds only in-frame ones; the method was immunoSEQ multiplex PCR. In the table there are tens of thousands of clones, 80% to 85% of which are singletons. Their antigens remain unidentified. The material was PBMCs, obtained from a glioma patient whose treatment included an IDH1 peptide vaccine. The receptors were gathered from a man under 40 with glioma.

The rearrangement links TRBV27 to TRBJ2-3; D is undetermined. Germline V CDR1 and CDR2: MNHEY, SMNVEV (reference sequence). CDR3 size: 14 residues. V gave up 1 base and J gave up 4 bases, with 9 bases separating them. The CDR3 region is CASSLWGSPDTQYF. The DNA of the CDR3 is TGTGCCAGCAGTTTATGGGGAAGCCCAGATACGCAGTATTTT.

This chain links TRBV6-5 with TRBJ2-5; D call uncertain. The J call is doubtful: the DNA matches TRBJ2-7 better. The CDR3 is 13 amino acids. Germline lookup yields CDR1 MNHEY and CDR2 SVGAGI. CDR3 nucleotide sequence: TGTGCCAGCAGTCCGGAACAACCCTACGAGCAGTACTTC. It codes for CASSPEQPYEQYF.

This sequence joins TRBV19 and TRBJ1-2; a weak D match, TRBD1 (6 bases). This CDR3 contains 13 residues. Germline loops: CDR1 LNHDA, CDR2 SQIVND (reference sequence). V was pared by 7 bases and J by 12 bases, with 21 bases between. This CDR3 is CASKRKGERGNTF. Written as DNA, the CDR3 is TGTGCCAGTAAACGAAAGGGGGAAAGAGGGAACACCTTC.

The chain links TRBV7-8 to TRBJ1-1; D call uncertain. V dropped 4 bases and J dropped 5 bases, with 14 bases sitting between them. CDR3 size: 14 residues. The germline V gene has CDR1 SGHVS and CDR2 FQNEAQ. The CDR3 bases are TGTGCCAGCAGCTCCCGGGCCTCGGGGACTGAAGCTTTCTTT. Residues: CASSSRASGTEAFF.

V is TRBV15 and J is TRBJ1-1; tentatively, D is TRBD1 (5 bases). The CDR3 has 14 residues. CDR1 and CDR2 from the germline V gene are LNHNV and YYDKDF (reference sequence). The germline V and J ends were trimmed by 0 bases and 6 bases, with 11 bases remaining between them. CDR3 in DNA: TGTGCCACCAGCAGAGATGGGGGAGGTTCTGAAGCTTTCTTT. It codes for CATSRDGGGSEAFF.

The rearrangement uses TRBV6-6 and TRBJ2-7; either TRBD1 or TRBD2 may supply D (5 bases each). Germline CDR1 is MNHNY and CDR2 is SVGAGI (reference sequence). The CDR3 runs to 15 residues. Trimming removed 8 bases from V and 0 bases from J, with 17 bases in between. Here the CDR3 reads CASGPGAVGSYEQYF. The DNA for the CDR3 is TGTGCCAGCGGGCCCGGGGCAGTAGGCTCCTACGAGCAGTACTTC.

The genes are TRBV18 and TRBJ2-7; unclear D gene. Trimming removed 8 bases from V and 0 bases from J, with 14 bases in between. In germline, CDR1 is KGHSH, CDR2 LQKENI. The length of the CDR3 is 14 residues. The CDR3 DNA sequence: TGTGCCAGCAAGCCTCCCGGTAGCTCCTACGAGCAGTACTTC. Its protein is CASKPPGSSYEQYF.

The chain is built from TRBV9 and TRBJ2-7; a weak D match, TRBD1 (6 bases). Germline CDR1 and CDR2: SGDLS and YYNGEE. Trimming took 1 base from V and 0 from J, leaving 8 bases between them. This CDR3 comprises 14 residues. CDR3 amino acids: CASSVQGNSYEQYF. The CDR3 DNA reads as TGTGCCAGCAGCGTACAGGGGAACTCCTACGAGCAGTACTTC. Filled out from reference TRBV9 and TRBJ2-7, the complete variable domain reads DSGVTQTPKHLITATGQRVTLRCSPRSGDLSVYWYQQSLDQGLQFLIQYYNGEERAKGNILERFSAQQFPDLHSELNLSSLELGDSALYFCASSVQGNSYEQYFGPGTRLTVT.

A remark on this clone: Mismatch with germline at one junction end may stem from a read error. The rearrangement uses TRBV2 and TRBJ1-6, with unresolved D. The germline CDR1 and CDR2 sequences are SNHLY and FYNNEI. This CDR3 is 14 amino acids long. CDR3 in amino acids: CASSGGLGNSPLHF. The CDR3 DNA reads as TGTGCCAGCAGTGGAGGACTGGGTAATTCGCCCCTCCACTTT.

The rearrangement links TRBV7-6 to TRBJ1-1; D remains unclear. Trimming removed 1 base from V and 0 bases from J, with 15 bases in between. CDR1 and CDR2 from the germline V gene are SGHVS and FNYEAQ. The CDR3 consists of 17 residues. The CDR3 bases are TGTGCCAGCAGCTTAGGGCCAAAGTTTCGAATGAACACTGAAGCTTTCTTT. As protein: CASSLGPKFRMNTEAFF.

The rearrangement uses TRBV5-8 and TRBJ1-1, with D uncertain. The V gene's germline CDR1 is SGHTS and CDR2 YDEGEE. The V end lost 6 bases, the J end lost 2 bases, and 14 bases lay between the germline ends. The CDR3 is 14 amino acids. CDR3 amino acids: CASTRWELNTEAFF. CDR3 DNA sequence: TGTGCCAGCACCCGGTGGGAACTTAACACTGAAGCTTTCTTT.

The chain employs TRBV19 and TRBJ2-7, with D maybe TRBD1 (5 bases). Germline-derived CDR1 and CDR2 are LNHDA and SQIVND (reference sequence). V was shortened by 2 bases and J by 2 bases, with 7 bases between the two germline ends. The CDR3 contains 13 residues. The CDR3 spells CASSITGTYEQYF. In DNA, the CDR3 is TGTGCCAGTAGTATAACAGGCACCTACGAGCAGTACTTC.

The chain links TRBV5-6 to TRBJ1-6, with a possible D match to TRBD1 (5 bases). This CDR3 has 15 amino acids. Trimming pared 0 bases from V and 6 bases from J, leaving 10 bases between. The germline gives CDR1 SGHDT, CDR2 YYEEEE. The CDR3 here is CASSLGQSGNSPLHF. CDR3 coding DNA: TGTGCCAGCAGCTTGGGACAGAGCGGTAATTCACCCCTCCACTTT.

This chain joins TRBV19 and TRBJ2-5, with TRBD2 identical over 7 bases. V shed 5 bases, J shed 3 bases, and the junction held 21 bases outside the gene matches. The CDR3 spans 19 residues. CDR1 is LNHDA and CDR2 is SQIVND in the germline V gene (reference sequence). CDR3 nucleotide sequence: TGTGCCAGTAGTGGAGGACTAGTTGGGCCACGAGACCAAAAAGAGACCCAGTACTTC. Translated, it gives CASSGGLVGPRDQKETQYF.

The count of this clone is one. This chain uses TRBV19 with TRBJ2-6, with a weak D call TRBD2 (5 bases). Per germline, CDR1 LNHDA and CDR2 SQIVND (reference sequence). Trimming took 5 bases from V and 1 from J, leaving 6 bases between them. This CDR3 contains 14 residues. The CDR3 DNA is TGTGCCAGTAGTTGGAGGTCTGGGGCCAACGTCCTGACTTTC. It yields the protein CASSWRSGANVLTF.

Here the CDR3 reads CAWRRTGGPEAFF. In DNA, the CDR3 is TGTGCCTGGAGAAGGACCGGAGGTCCTGAAGCTTTCTTT. The J gene is TRBJ1-1, the V gene TRBV30; no clear D. Trimming took off 3 bases at V and 6 bases at J, with 14 bases between the two ends. The CDR3 has 13 residues. The germline CDR1 and CDR2 sequences are GTSNPN and SVGIG (reference sequence).

The chain couples TRBV5-4 to TRBJ2-5; TRBD1 matches 9 bases. Germline V CDR1 and CDR2: SGHNT, YYREEE (reference sequence). Trimming at V came to 4 bases and at J to 9 bases, leaving 19 bases not matched to a gene. CDR3 length: 17 amino acids. Here the CDR3 DNA reads TGTGCCAGCAGCGGATCCGGGACAGGGATGTCAAGAGAAGCCCAGTACTTC. Its translation: CASSGSGTGMSREAQYF.

The chain uses TRBV10-2 and TRBJ1-2, with 11 bases matching TRBD1. V lost 4 bases and J lost 2; bases outside the gene matches: 3. The CDR3 is 15 residues long. Germline loops: CDR1 WSHSY, CDR2 SAAADI. The CDR3 coding sequence is TGCGCCAGCAGTGGAAGGACAGGGGGCAACTATGGCTACACCTTC. Translated: CASSGRTGGNYGYTF.

This clone was counted a single time. Other DNA sequences in the sample encode the same CDR3. This sequence joins TRBV5-1 and TRBJ1-5; 7 positions agree with TRBD1. V lost 6 bases, J lost 0 bases, and 9 bases stayed unmatched. The V gene's germline CDR1 is SGHRS and CDR2 YFSETQ. This CDR3 is built from 16 residues. CDR3 amino acids: CASNPGDSYSNQPQHF. The CDR3 DNA reads as TGCGCCAGCAACCCTGGGGACAGCTATAGCAATCAGCCCCAGCATTTT.

This clone was seen a few times. The chain links TRBV11-2 to TRBJ2-7; the D call may be TRBD1 or TRBD2 (5 bases each). V shed 3 bases and J shed 1 base, with 13 bases lying between them. Germline V CDR1 and CDR2: SGHAT, FQNNGV. The CDR3 runs to 15 residues. Here the CDR3 DNA reads TGTGCCAGCAGCTTGGGGCGGGTCGAATCCTACGAGCAGTACTTC. Translation gives CASSLGRVESYEQYF.

The gene calls are TRBV2 and TRBJ1-4; 8 positions agree with TRBD1. The length of the CDR3 is 17 residues. The ends lost 6 bases at V and 1 base at J; junction bases unmatched: 10. Germline CDR1 reads SNHLY; CDR2 reads FYNNEI. The CDR3 spells CASRNRQGRLTNEKLFF. CDR3 nucleotide sequence: TGTGCCAGCAGGAACAGACAGGGGCGACTAACTAATGAAAAACTGTTTTTT.

This clone was recorded only once. The V gene is TRBV19, the J gene TRBJ2-1; D is ambiguous. Germline CDR1 and CDR2: LNHDA and SQIVND (reference sequence). The CDR3 loop spans 14 amino acids. V was clipped by 9 bases and J by 7 bases, with 19 bases between them. CDR3 DNA sequence: TGTGCCAGCAAAAGGAATTCGGGCGGTAATGAGCAGTTCTTC. It yields the protein CASKRNSGGNEQFF.

The chain carries TRBV5-4 and TRBJ2-1; D is perhaps TRBD1 (7 bases). This CDR3 is built from 15 residues. From germline, CDR1 is SGHNT and CDR2 YYREEE (reference sequence). With 6 bases removed from V and 8 bases from J, the gap between germline ends came to 21 bases. This CDR3 reads CASTGRERGRYEQFF. CDR3 in DNA: TGTGCCAGCACCGGACGGGAGAGGGGGCGTTATGAGCAGTTCTTC.

The CDR3 sequence: CASSWTTGRGETQYF. The CDR3 DNA reads TGTGCCAGCAGTTGGACGACAGGGCGGGGAGAGACCCAGTACTTC. The chain joins TRBV6-5 to TRBJ2-5; the D gene is possibly TRBD1 (7 bases). Trimming shortened V by 4 bases and J by 4 bases, and 16 bases separated the two germline ends. Germline-derived CDR1 and CDR2 are MNHEY and SVGAGI. This CDR3 has 15 amino acids.

This chain uses TRBV27 with TRBJ2-4; 7 bases map to TRBD1. V trimming: 3 bases; J trimming: 1 base; junction bases outside the gene matches: 9. There are 17 residues in the CDR3. Per the germline V gene, CDR1 is MNHEY and CDR2 is SMNVEV (reference sequence). This chain's CDR3 is CASSFARGNGAKNIQYF. The CDR3 bases are TGTGCCAGCAGTTTTGCCAGGGGGAATGGTGCCAAAAACATTCAGTACTTC.

CDR3 sequence reads: CASSPLNAFNEQFF. CDR3 nucleotides: TGTGCCAGCAGCCCCCTCAATGCCTTCAATGAGCAGTTCTTC. The chain is built from TRBV7-6 and TRBJ2-1; D not resolved. This CDR3 comprises 14 residues. Per the germline V gene, CDR1 is SGHVS and CDR2 is FNYEAQ. Trimming cost V 5 bases and J 6 bases, with 14 bases left between them.

This sequence joins TRBV7-6 and TRBJ2-2; a weak D match, TRBD1 (5 bases). This CDR3 comprises 14 residues. Germline V gene data show CDR1 as SGHVS and CDR2 as FNYEAQ. V was shortened by 5 bases and J by 3 bases, with 10 bases between the two germline ends. The CDR3: CASSKTEYTGELFF. In DNA form, the CDR3 reads TGTGCCAGCAGCAAGACAGAATACACCGGGGAGCTGTTTTTT. Combining the CDR3 with reference TRBV7-6 and TRBJ2-2 gives the whole variable domain GAGVSQSPRYKVTKRGQDVALRCDPISGHVSLYWYRQALGQGPEFLTYFNYEAQQDKSGLPNDRFSAERPEGSISTLTIQRTEQRDSAMYRCASSKTEYTGELFFGEGSRLTVL.